This TCR beta chain was recovered during a study of control samples from healthy donors and cancer patients. Using immunoSEQ multiplex PCR, the repertoire was profiled, and TCRdb retains in-frame clones only, with some absent. The sample shows 85,000 to 100,000 clones, roughly 82% of them seen only once. Looked up from germline, CDR1 is SEHNR and CDR2 is FQNEAQ (reference sequence). Trimming removed 3 bases at V and 9 bases at J, with 9 bases between. This CDR3 region has 12 residues. The sample comprised blood. The V call is TRBV7-9, the J call TRBJ2-1; D is ambiguous. The TCR comes from a man aged 55 to 70 in good health. This CDR3 reads CASSFQTTEQFF. The CDR3 DNA reads TGTGCCAGCAGCTTTCAAACCACTGAGCAGTTCTTC.